The next 20 T cell receptor beta chains were all read from a single sample in a study of cytomegalovirus exposure and HLA in healthy donors. The study ran its PCR with 60 Vbeta and 13 Jbeta primers. Assay used: immunoSEQ multiplex PCR; TCRdb lists only in-frame clones, some missing. Of 160,000 or so clones in the sample, around three quarters were seen once. Sequenced: PBMCs. The source is a woman in her 40s in good health and CMV-seronegative.

This clone was observed once. This chain joins TRBV5-6 and TRBJ2-5, with D unclear. The V gene's germline CDR1 is SGHDT and CDR2 YYEEEE. There are 15 residues in the CDR3. V lost 1 base to trimming and J lost 11 bases, with 21 bases between them. CDR3 residues: CASSLKVSTMYGQYF. The CDR3 DNA follows: TGTGCCAGCAGCTTGAAAGTATCTACGATGTACGGGCAGTACTTC.

The rearrangement links TRBV5-8 to TRBJ2-1; 9 bases line up with TRBD2. The CDR3 runs 15 residues. J gave up 6 bases and V 0 bases, and 4 bases lay outside the gene matches. From germline, CDR1 is SGHTS and CDR2 YDEGEE. Here the CDR3 DNA reads TGTGCCAGCAGCTTGGCGGGACTAGCAATCAATGAGCAGTTCTTC. Encoded protein: CASSLAGLAINEQFF.

The rearrangement uses TRBV9 and TRBJ1-4, with unresolved D. Deletions cut 3 bases from V and 0 bases from J, with 9 bases between. The germline gives CDR1 SGDLS, CDR2 YYNGEE. The CDR3 runs to 15 residues. CDR3 amino acids: CASSEQSATNEKLFF. As DNA, the CDR3 is TGTGCCAGCAGCGAACAGAGTGCAACTAATGAAAAACTGTTTTTT.

The chain couples TRBV27 to TRBJ1-2; 9 nucleotides match TRBD1. Per the germline V gene, CDR1 is MNHEY and CDR2 is SMNVEV (reference sequence). This CDR3 region has 15 residues. After removal of 2 bases from V and 6 bases from J, the junction contained 7 bases not matched to a gene. The CDR3: CASSLVRRDRDGYTF. The CDR3 bases are TGTGCCAGCAGTTTAGTACGCCGGGACAGGGATGGCTACACCTTC.

The chain employs TRBV18 and TRBJ2-7, with TRBD1 matching 8 bases. The CDR3 spans 15 residues. The germline V gene encodes CDR1 KGHSH and CDR2 LQKENI. V lost 4 bases to trimming and J lost 3 bases; unmatched junction nucleotides: 8. The CDR3 loop is CASSLTTGAYYEQYF. Here the CDR3 DNA reads TGTGCCAGCTCACTGACGACAGGGGCTTACTACGAGCAGTACTTC.

This chain uses TRBV6-1 with TRBJ1-1; TRBD1 matches at 10 bases. V trimming: 10 bases; J trimming: 4 bases; junction bases outside the gene matches: 12. The CDR3 loop spans 15 amino acids. From germline, CDR1 is MNHNS and CDR2 SASEGT. The CDR3 region is CATDRGTLGVTEAFF. The CDR3 DNA reads as TGTGCCACGGACAGGGGGACGTTGGGAGTCACTGAAGCTTTCTTT.

This chain links TRBV29-1 with TRBJ1-2, with TRBD1 matching 9 bases. CDR1 and CDR2 (germline): SQVTM, ANQGSEA. The CDR3 sequence is 12 residues long. V was clipped by 5 bases and J by 6 bases; unmatched bases: 4. CDR3 amino acids: CSVLTGGDGYTF. CDR3 DNA: TGCAGCGTTCTTACAGGGGGCGATGGCTACACCTTC.

The V gene is TRBV6-6, the J gene TRBJ1-2, with no clear D. The CDR3 covers 13 residues. Trimming removed 6 bases at V and 1 base at J, with 9 bases between. Germline CDR1 reads MNHNY; CDR2 reads SVGAGI (reference sequence). The CDR3 spells CASSPGFNYGYTF. The CDR3 region has the DNA TGTGCCAGCAGCCCCGGGTTTAACTATGGCTACACCTTC.

The chain is built from TRBV12-5 and TRBJ2-1, with 9 bases aligning to TRBD1. Germline CDR1 is LGHNT and CDR2 is FRNRAP. The CDR3 contains 16 residues. Unmatched junction bases numbered 7, after V lost 4 bases and J lost 3 bases. Written as DNA, the CDR3 is TGTGCTAGTGGTTCGGGACAGGGAAGCCTCTACAATGAGCAGTTCTTC. Translated, it gives CASGSGQGSLYNEQFF. The variable domain in full, completed from reference TRBV12-5 and TRBJ2-1, reads DARVTQTPRHKVTEMGQEVTMRCQPILGHNTVFWYRQTMMQGLELLAYFRNRAPLDDSGMPKDRFSAEMPDATLATLKIQPSEPRDSAVYFCASGSGQGSLYNEQFFGPGTRLTVL.

The chain combines TRBV5-6 with TRBJ2-1, with D tentatively TRBD1 (6 bases). The CDR3 has 17 residues. The V end was cut by 3 bases, the J end by 8 bases, with 24 bases between. Germline loops: CDR1 SGHDT, CDR2 YYEEEE. In DNA form, the CDR3 reads TGTGCCAGCAGCTGGATTCAGGGGCATATGGGTCGGGATGAGCAGTTCTTC. It codes for CASSWIQGHMGRDEQFF.

The chain recombines TRBV29-1 with TRBJ2-4; 8 bases agree with TRBD2. V shed 4 bases, J shed 7 bases, and the junction held 3 bases outside the gene matches. This CDR3 is 12 amino acids long. Germline CDR1 SQVTM, CDR2 ANQGSEA. DNA of the CDR3: TGCAGCGTTGTAGCTAGCGGGAACATTCAGTACTTC. This encodes CSVVASGNIQYF.

The J gene is TRBJ1-5, the V gene TRBV28, with D possibly being TRBD1 (5 bases). Germline CDR1 MDHEN, CDR2 SYDVKM. The CDR3 contains 14 residues. With 6 bases removed from V and 0 bases from J, the gap between germline ends came to 9 bases. The CDR3 sequence is CASSRDSSNQPQHF. The CDR3 nucleotides read TGTGCCAGCAGCCGAGACAGTAGCAATCAGCCCCAGCATTTT.

This clone was counted a single time. V gene TRBV7-9 combines with J gene TRBJ1-1, with D unclear. Per germline, CDR1 SEHNR and CDR2 FQNEAQ (reference sequence). This CDR3 has 14 amino acids. Trimming took 7 bases from V and 0 from J, leaving 12 bases between them. CDR3 coding DNA: TGTGCCAGCAACTCGATAGAGGTGAACACTGAAGCTTTCTTT. Protein sequence: CASNSIEVNTEAFF.

The V gene is TRBV30, the J gene TRBJ1-5; D is uncertain. The CDR3 extends over 16 amino acids. Per germline, CDR1 GTSNPN and CDR2 SVGIG (reference sequence). V lost 0 bases to trimming and J lost 2 bases, with 14 bases between them. CDR3 region: CAWSVPRKEGNQPQHF. The CDR3 nucleotides are TGTGCCTGGAGTGTACCCAGGAAGGAGGGCAATCAGCCCCAGCATTTT. The full variable domain, with the rest looked up from reference TRBV30 and TRBJ1-5, is SQTIHQWPATLVQPVGSPLSLECTVEGTSNPNLYWYRQAAGRGLQLLFYSVGIGQISSEVPQNLSASRPQDRQFILSSKKLLLSDSGFYLCAWSVPRKEGNQPQHFGDGTRLSIL.

The chain employs TRBV9 and TRBJ2-7, with 8 bases identical to TRBD1. V was clipped by 0 bases and J by 3 bases; unmatched bases: 2. In germline, CDR1 is SGDLS, CDR2 YYNGEE. CDR3 length: 14 residues. This CDR3 is CASSVGQGNYEQYF. CDR3 nucleotides: TGTGCCAGCAGCGTAGGACAGGGGAACTACGAGCAGTACTTC.

The chain combines TRBV6-5 with TRBJ1-1, with 9 bases aligning to TRBD1. CDR3 size: 16 residues. V lost 0 bases to trimming and J lost 5 bases; unmatched junction nucleotides: 7. The germline gives CDR1 MNHEY, CDR2 SVGAGI. CDR3 coding DNA: TGTGCCAGCAGTTACTCGGGACAGGGATCGGGGACTGAAGCTTTCTTT. Its translation: CASSYSGQGSGTEAFF.

The V call is TRBV5-3, the J call TRBJ2-5; 9 bases are shared with TRBD1. TRBV5-3 is designated an ORF whose function remains uncertain. The V gene end was trimmed by 1 base and the J gene end by 5 bases; junction bases not matched to a gene: 9. The CDR3 is 16 residues long. For the CDR3, the DNA is TGTGCCAGAAGCTTGCCCGGGACAGGGTTGGGGGAGACCCAGTACTTC. Translation: CARSLPGTGLGETQYF.

The chain recombines TRBV19 with TRBJ2-7; maybe TRBD2 (5 bases). Trimming took 5 bases from V and 6 from J, leaving 14 bases between them. The CDR3 consists of 13 residues. CDR1 is LNHDA and CDR2 is SQIVND in the germline V gene (reference sequence). The CDR3 protein is CASSEEARGEQYF. In nucleotides, the CDR3 is TGTGCCAGTAGTGAGGAGGCCCGGGGCGAGCAGTACTTC.

This chain links TRBV5-4 with TRBJ1-3; a weak D match, TRBD1 (5 bases). Germline V gene lookup returns CDR1 SGHNT and CDR2 YYREEE (reference sequence). Trimming took 4 bases from V and 4 from J, leaving 18 bases between them. CDR3 size: 16 residues. The CDR3, as DNA: TGTGCCAGCAGCCAAGATCGGGCGGGGACGGGAAACACCATATATTTT. Amino acid sequence: CASSQDRAGTGNTIYF.

The gene calls are TRBV5-6 and TRBJ2-3, with D maybe TRBD1 (6 bases). Trimming shortened V by 0 bases and J by 8 bases, and 19 bases separated the two germline ends. CDR3 length: 16 amino acids. Germline CDR1 is SGHDT and CDR2 is YYEEEE. CDR3 nucleotides: TGTGCCAGCAGCTTGGCCTTTAAAGGGGGAAGTCGTACGCAGTATTTT. Amino acids: CASSLAFKGGSRTQYF. Filled out from reference TRBV5-6 and TRBJ2-3, the complete variable domain reads DAGVTQSPTHLIKTRGQQVTLRCSPKSGHDTVSWYQQALGQGPQFIFQYYEEEERQRGNFPDRFSGHQFPNYSSELNVNALLLGDSALYLCASSLAFKGGSRTQYFGPGTRLTVL.